One and the same sample provided the 8 T cell receptor beta chains below, sequenced in a study of shared clonotypes between healthy human individuals. The table came from immunoSEQ multiplex PCR; TCRdb's copy has only in-frame clones and leaves some out. The sample lists 2 million to 2.5 million clones, roughly 92% seen once, with around 0.38% in the top ten. The source material was naive CD4+ T cells from PBMCs. Subset described: CD45RA+ positively selected. These receptor sequences come from a young man in good health. Some clones in this sample may be carry-over from other donors' samples.

Concerning this clone itself: Other nucleotide sequences in the sample specify the same CDR3. V and J are TRBV19 and TRBJ2-7, with unresolved D. The germline CDR1 and CDR2 sequences are LNHDA and SQIVND (reference sequence). V was shortened by 1 base and J by 1 base, with 8 bases between the two germline ends. This CDR3 is built from 14 residues. Here the CDR3 reads CASSIVGQSYEQYF. The CDR3 coding sequence is TGTGCCAGTAGTATAGTAGGGCAGTCCTACGAGCAGTACTTC.

This clone came up a few times. Other DNA sequences in the sample encode the same CDR3. The CDR3 region is CASSASSGANVLTF. CDR3 DNA sequence: TGTGCCAGCAGCGCCAGCTCTGGGGCCAACGTCCTGACTTTC. The rearrangement links TRBV9 to TRBJ2-6; D is unresolved. The V and J ends lost 3 bases and 0 bases respectively, with 4 bases between them. The CDR3 contains 14 residues. Germline V lookup: CDR1 SGDLS, CDR2 YYNGEE.

Written as DNA, the CDR3 is TGTGCCAGCGGCCCGCGACAGTCTCAAGAGACCCAGTACTTC. Protein sequence: CASGPRQSQETQYF. The gene calls are TRBV27 and TRBJ2-5; maybe TRBD1 (5 bases). Germline CDR1 is MNHEY and CDR2 is SMNVEV (reference sequence). V gave up 8 bases and J gave up 2 bases, with 15 bases separating them. The length of the CDR3 is 14 residues.

This clone was observed a single time. V usage is TRBV14 and J usage is TRBJ2-3, with D perhaps matching TRBD1 or TRBD2 (6 bases each). Germline CDR1 and CDR2: SGHDN and FVKESK. The CDR3 consists of 15 residues. The germline V and J ends were trimmed by 5 bases and 3 bases, with 15 bases remaining between them. The CDR3, as DNA: TGTGCCAGCAGCACCGACTGGGGGGCGACAGATACGCAGTATTTT. Translated: CASSTDWGATDTQYF.

V usage is TRBV20-1 and J usage is TRBJ2-1; D possibly corresponds to TRBD2 (6 bases). Germline V CDR1 and CDR2: DFQATT, SNEGSKA (reference sequence). Trimming shortened V by 6 bases and J by 10 bases, and 13 bases separated the two germline ends. The CDR3 consists of 11 residues. The CDR3 nucleotides read TGCAGTGCCGCCGGGACTCGAGAGCAGTTCTTC. Translating gives CSAAGTREQFF.

V is TRBV4-1 and J is TRBJ1-6; a weak D match, TRBD1 (5 bases). CDR3 length equals 15 residues. Trimming shortened V by 0 bases and J by 6 bases, and 9 bases separated the two germline ends. Germline V gives CDR1 MGHRA, CDR2 YSYEKL. Written as DNA, the CDR3 is TGCGCCAGCAGCCAAGATGACAGATCTAATTCACCCCTCCACTTT. This codes for CASSQDDRSNSPLHF.

This chain connects TRBV10-3 to TRBJ2-5; tentative D call: TRBD1 (6 bases). Germline CDR1 is ENHRY and CDR2 is SYGVKD. With 1 base removed from V and 11 bases from J, the gap between germline ends came to 23 bases. CDR3 length: 16 residues. Here the CDR3 DNA reads TGTGCCATCAGTGAGTGGTTAGGGCAGGGGCTGTTTGAGCAGTACTTC. It is translated as CAISEWLGQGLFEQYF.

V and J are TRBV6-1 and TRBJ2-3; D not certain. Germline-derived CDR1 and CDR2 are MNHNS and SASEGT. Trimming removed 2 bases at V and 5 bases at J, with 8 bases between. This CDR3 comprises 13 residues. The CDR3 coding sequence is TGTGCCAGCAGTGAATCCCTCGGAGATACGCAGTATTTT. Encoded protein: CASSESLGDTQYF.